The T cell receptor beta chain under discussion was sequenced for a study of blood T cell repertoires in COVID-19. Recruited during active infection, patients (from Seattle) were subsequently followed longitudinally. Trimming at V came to 3 bases and at J to 4 bases, leaving 4 bases not matched to a gene. The CDR3 has 14 amino acids. CDR1 and CDR2 (germline): MGHDK, SYGVNS. The assay was immunoSEQ multiplex PCR, and TCRdb's table has in-frame clones only and misses some. This table has roughly 40,000 clones, approximately 92% appearing once. This TCR derives from a man aged 50-60 years with COVID-19, enrolled during active disease. The sequencing input was peripheral blood. This chain links TRBV25-1 with TRBJ2-3; TRBD2 agrees at 7 bases. In DNA, the CDR3 is TGTGCCAGCAGTGAGGGAGGGGCCCCAGATACGCAGTATTTT. It specifies CASSEGGAPDTQYF.